Listed here are 5 T cell receptor beta chains from one sample, sequenced in a study of cytomegalovirus exposure and HLA in healthy donors. Measured with immunoSEQ multiplex PCR; TCRdb has only the in-frame clones, and not every one. The table includes 100,000 to 150,000 clones, approximately 89% detected once. Sequenced: PBMCs. Receptor source: a woman between 18 and 30 years old in good health and CMV-seronegative.

The sample holds one count of this clone. This rearrangement joins TRBV6-5 to TRBJ2-7; the D gene is possibly TRBD2 (6 bases). There are 11 residues in the CDR3. Germline loops: CDR1 MNHEY, CDR2 SVGAGI. The V end lost 7 bases, the J end lost 7 bases, and 11 bases lay between the germline ends. The CDR3 DNA reads TGTGCCAGCAACTACGCGGGGGAGCAGTACTTC. It encodes CASNYAGEQYF.

The V call is TRBV5-1, the J call TRBJ2-5, with a weak D call TRBD2 (6 bases). With 7 bases removed from V and 2 bases from J, the gap between germline ends came to 12 bases. This CDR3 has 13 residues. Per germline, CDR1 SGHRS and CDR2 YFSETQ. The CDR3: CASAGLGQETQYF. The DNA of the CDR3 is TGCGCCAGCGCGGGATTAGGGCAAGAGACCCAGTACTTC.

V and J are TRBV2 and TRBJ2-3; TRBD2 is a possible D gene (5 bases). CDR3 length: 17 amino acids. Looked up from germline, CDR1 is SNHLY and CDR2 is FYNNEI. Trimming took 5 bases from V and 1 from J, leaving 19 bases between them. The CDR3 sequence: CASSPGWKVDGTDTQYF. The CDR3 DNA reads TGTGCCAGCAGTCCGGGGTGGAAGGTGGACGGCACAGATACGCAGTATTTT. The entire variable domain, with the rest obtained from reference TRBV2 and TRBJ2-3, is as follows: EPEVTQTPSHQVTQMGQEVILRCVPISNHLYFYWYRQILGQKVEFLVSFYNNEISEKSEIFDDQFSVERPDGSNFTLKIRSTKLEDSAMYFCASSPGWKVDGTDTQYFGPGTRLTVL.

This chain uses TRBV6-6 with TRBJ2-3; the D gene is possibly TRBD1 (6 bases). This CDR3 has 15 residues. V shed 2 bases and J shed 0 bases, with 9 bases lying between them. Germline CDR1 reads MNHNY; CDR2 reads SVGAGI (reference sequence). The CDR3 DNA reads TGTGCCAGCAGTTACGGGCAGGGGAGCACAGATACGCAGTATTTT. This translates into CASSYGQGSTDTQYF.

This sequence joins TRBV4-2 and TRBJ1-2; 12 nucleotides agree with TRBD1. The CDR3 length is 22 residues. V lost 0 bases, J lost 1 base, and 18 bases stayed unmatched. CDR1 and CDR2 from the germline V gene are LGHNA and YNFKEQ. Here the CDR3 DNA reads TGTGCCAGCAGCCAAGATGGAGGGACAGGGGGCGCGGGGGAATTTTATAACTATGGCTACACCTTC. This sequence encodes CASSQDGGTGGAGEFYNYGYTF.